This T cell receptor beta chain was sequenced during a study of shared clonotypes between healthy human individuals (dated by TCRdb to the early 2020s). With regard to the full study: A few men and two women, aged 18 to 49 years, made up the cohort. For each donor, CD4 naive and CD4 memory were each given three plates, CD8 naive was given two plates, and CD8 memory was given one plate. To estimate repertoire size and how much clonotypes are shared between individuals, the study performed deep sequencing of blood TCR repertoires from roughly five healthy adults. To increase sequencing depth and limit assay-specific biases, TCR repertoire library preparation and sequencing were carried out by different laboratories using diverse techniques. Leukapheresis yielded between about 0.94 and 10 billion PBMCs per donor.

TCR CDR3 regions were amplified from genomic DNA by multiplex PCR using the deep immunoSEQ assay. For each cell subset, the extracted genomic DNA was distributed evenly across all wells of several immunoSEQ 96-well plates, and each plate served as one replicate. For sorted subsets, approximately 210 ng genomic DNA, equal to some 30,000 T cell genomes, was loaded into each replicate PCR. Purified libraries were measured with a Qubit 3.0 fluorometer, size-checked on a Bioanalyzer 2100, and measured again with the KAPA Library Quantification kit. A separate single-read 150-cycle Illumina NextSeq 550 flow cell was used to sequence each immunoSEQ 96-well plate. The authors processed their data as follows. The immunoSEQ output contained only junctional sequences without quality scores, so filtering could not match that applied to full-length reads. To assign V/J genes and CDR3, sequences were annotated using PyIR, a Python wrapper for IgBLAST v1.9, with IMGT germline references. Reads were removed for weak V/J assignments (E-value above 1e-6), missing CDR3, stop codons, out-of-frame junctions, or ambiguous translated residues. V3J clonotypes were defined as sequences sharing the same inferred V gene, J gene, and CDR3 amino acid sequence. To compute the percentage overlap between repertoires, the number of shared unique clonotypes was divided by the size of the smaller repertoire. Richness of each repertoire was evaluated using RTK rarefaction, the Chao1 estimator, and Recon v2.1 estimates of unobserved clonotypes. OLGA was used to compute generation probabilities for all TCRbeta clonotypes that the gDNA method yielded from a handful of donors. TCRdb took over this immuneACCESS table, retaining in-frame rearrangements with V and J assigned. Such tables are incomplete; in checked studies, under half of the missing clones stem from an unresolved V gene, and the remainder is unexplained. V and J calls and clone size are those listed in that table; D and trimming were worked out from the DNA. In this sample the table shows about 1 million clones, around 76% of which occur a single time. The biggest ten clones account for approximately 1.5% of the sample.

A word on this clone: It lacks a known antigen. The input lacks base qualities; no much larger clone sits a single base away.

The research as a whole found: Estimated clonotype richness was generally larger for naive than for memory subsets. The small number of donors limited the genetic and exposure-history diversity represented. Sampling was limited to blood, and TCR repertoires in tissue likely differ from TCR repertoires in blood. Rarefaction of sorted-subset datasets indicated incomplete sequencing despite the large sequencing depth. Across a few donors, 4.5% to 6.5% of naive CD4, approximately 3.6% of naive CD8, under 2.5% of memory CD4, and approximately 0.4% of memory CD8 clonotypes were shared. Clonotypes shared by all four sorted-subset donors showed higher generation probabilities than non-shared clonotypes. Pairwise subsampling led to the expectation that sequencing depth would affect the degree of clonotype sharing among donors.

As encoded in the germline V gene (reference sequence), CDR1 is MNHNY while CDR2 is SVGAGI. The germline V and J ends show losses of 6 bases and 11 bases respectively, and no gene match explains 10 bases of the junction. The CDR3 runs 14 amino acids, cysteine and phenylalanine included. Here the CDR3 DNA is all that survives: 42 bases in frame from base 1. The donors were healthy, HIV-negative adults with no recently reported acute infections or vaccinations. Only Caucasian adults living in Nashville, Tennessee, USA were represented among the donors. CD4+ T cells were enriched by magnetic negative selection; naive cells were then positively selected on CD45RA, and the negative fraction formed the memory subset. After blood collection by leukapheresis, PBMCs were isolated using Ficoll-Histopaque density gradient centrifugation and then cryopreserved in the vapor phase of liquid nitrogen. Analytical flow cytometry was used to check the purity and quantity of every magnetically sorted T cell population. Genomic DNA was isolated from each sorted fraction and quantified by UV absorbance on a Nanodrop 2000c.

The sample taken for sequencing was memory CD4+ T cells sorted from blood. The cell subset or site label on this specimen signifies: CD45RA-negative fraction. The chain links TRBV6-6 with TRBJ1-6; TRBD1 lines up with 7 middle nucleotides. This TCR was recovered from a man between 18 and 35 years old in good health. CDR3 region: CASRRGLDVTPLHF. In nucleotide form, the sequence is TGTGCCAGCAGAAGGGGGCTTGACGTTACACCCCTCCACTTT.